Reported below is one T cell receptor beta chain. The antigen is unknown. This specimen comes from a study of lymphopenia after photon versus proton radiotherapy. Study-level results: Proton therapy kept repertoires fairly stable, unlike photons, which gained effector/memory cells.

V was cut by 11 bases and J by 2 bases, with 28 bases left in between. Germline V gene sequence: CDR1 ENHRY, CDR2 SYGVKD. The CDR3 consists of 17 residues. Some clones are missing from TCRdb's copy, which holds only in-frame ones; the method was immunoSEQ multiplex PCR. The table includes tens of thousands of clones, roughly 86% detected once. This sequence originates from an older woman with pancreatic cancer. Some clones in this sample may be carry-over from other donors' samples. The chain has TRBV10-3 and TRBJ2-7; tentatively, D is TRBD1 (6 bases). The sample consisted of peripheral blood, taken from a patient treated with proton-based radiotherapy. This CDR3 reads CAARSSVGGDGPYEQYF. The CDR3 nucleotides are TGTGCCGCCCGCAGTAGCGTAGGGGGAGATGGGCCCTACGAGCAGTACTTC.